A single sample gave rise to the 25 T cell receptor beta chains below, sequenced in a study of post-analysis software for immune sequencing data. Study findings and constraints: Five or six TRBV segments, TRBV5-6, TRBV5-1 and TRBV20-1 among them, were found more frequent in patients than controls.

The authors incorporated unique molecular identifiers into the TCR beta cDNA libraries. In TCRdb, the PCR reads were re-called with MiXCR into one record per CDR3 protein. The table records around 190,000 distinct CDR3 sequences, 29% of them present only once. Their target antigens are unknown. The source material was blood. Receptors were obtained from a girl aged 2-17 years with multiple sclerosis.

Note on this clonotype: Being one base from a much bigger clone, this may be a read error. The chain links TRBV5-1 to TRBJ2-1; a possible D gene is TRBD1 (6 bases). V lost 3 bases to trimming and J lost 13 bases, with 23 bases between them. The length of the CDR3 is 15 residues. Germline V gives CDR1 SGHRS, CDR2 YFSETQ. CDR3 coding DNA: TGCGCCAGCAGCTACGAACGGACAGCTAAAGAGACCCAGTTCTTC. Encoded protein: CASSYERTAKETQFF.

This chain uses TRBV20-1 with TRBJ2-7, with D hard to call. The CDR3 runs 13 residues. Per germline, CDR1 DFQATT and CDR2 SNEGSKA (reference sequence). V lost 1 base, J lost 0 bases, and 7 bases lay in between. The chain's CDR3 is CSARGPSSYEQYF. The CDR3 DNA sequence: TGCAGTGCTAGAGGGCCAAGCTCCTACGAGCAGTACTTC.

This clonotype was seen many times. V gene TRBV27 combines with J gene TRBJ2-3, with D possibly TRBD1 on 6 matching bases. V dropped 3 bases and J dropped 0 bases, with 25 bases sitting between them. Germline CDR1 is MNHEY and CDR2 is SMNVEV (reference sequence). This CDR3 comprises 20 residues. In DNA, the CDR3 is TGTGCCAGCAGTTTGCTAAGAGACAGGCCGGGAAAGGATAGCACAGATACGCAGTATTTT. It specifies CASSLLRDRPGKDSTDTQYF.

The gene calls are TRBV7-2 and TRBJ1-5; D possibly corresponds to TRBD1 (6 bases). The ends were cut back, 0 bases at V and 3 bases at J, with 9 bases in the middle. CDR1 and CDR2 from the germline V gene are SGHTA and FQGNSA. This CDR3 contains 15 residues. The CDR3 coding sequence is TGTGCCAGCAGCTTAGCGGGGGGGCCCAATCAGCCCCAGCATTTT. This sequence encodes CASSLAGGPNQPQHF.

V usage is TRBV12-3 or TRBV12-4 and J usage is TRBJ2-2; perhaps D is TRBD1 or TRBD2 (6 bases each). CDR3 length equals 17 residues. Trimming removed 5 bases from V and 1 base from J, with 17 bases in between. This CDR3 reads CASSGGGHRLNTGELFF. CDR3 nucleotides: TGTGCCAGCAGTGGAGGGGGACATCGTTTGAACACCGGGGAGCTGTTTTTT.

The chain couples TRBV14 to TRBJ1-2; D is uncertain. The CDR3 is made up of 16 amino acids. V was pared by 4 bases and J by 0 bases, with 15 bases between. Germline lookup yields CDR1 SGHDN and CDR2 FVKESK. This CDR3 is CASSPPGTLANYGYTF. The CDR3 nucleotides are TGTGCCAGCAGCCCCCCGGGCACTTTAGCTAACTATGGCTACACCTTC.

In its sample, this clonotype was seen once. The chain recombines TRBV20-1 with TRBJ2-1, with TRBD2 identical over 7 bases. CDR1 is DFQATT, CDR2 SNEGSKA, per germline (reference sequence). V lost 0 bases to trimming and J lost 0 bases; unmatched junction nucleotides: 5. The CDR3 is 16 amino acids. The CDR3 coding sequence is TGCAGTGCTAGAGACCCTACGGGGGGCTCCTACAATGAGCAGTTCTTC. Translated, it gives CSARDPTGGSYNEQFF.

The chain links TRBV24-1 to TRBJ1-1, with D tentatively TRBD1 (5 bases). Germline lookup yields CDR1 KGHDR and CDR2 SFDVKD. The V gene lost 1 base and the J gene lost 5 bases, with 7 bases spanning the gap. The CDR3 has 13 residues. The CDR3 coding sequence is TGTGCCACCAGTGATTTTCGGGGGACTGAAGCTTTCTTT. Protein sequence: CATSDFRGTEAFF.

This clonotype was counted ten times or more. The CDR3 loop reads CASSVDSLRFRGGTQYF. CDR3 nucleotide sequence: TGCGCCAGCAGCGTAGACAGTCTTCGCTTTAGGGGAGGTACGCAGTATTTT. The J gene is TRBJ2-3, the V gene TRBV5-1, with TRBD2 as a possible D gene (6 bases). CDR1 is SGHRS, CDR2 YFSETQ, per germline. The V gene lost 4 bases and the J gene lost 8 bases, with 26 bases spanning the gap. CDR3 length: 17 residues.

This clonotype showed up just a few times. CDR3 sequence reads: CASSDTLSSKRPRAFF. The CDR3 DNA sequence: TGTGCCAGCAGTGACACCTTGTCGAGTAAGCGGCCTAGAGCTTTCTTT. V usage is TRBV2 and J usage is TRBJ1-1; D is undetermined. V lost 3 bases and J lost 10, with 24 bases in between. The CDR3 extends over 16 amino acids. CDR1 is SNHLY and CDR2 is FYNNEI in the germline V gene.

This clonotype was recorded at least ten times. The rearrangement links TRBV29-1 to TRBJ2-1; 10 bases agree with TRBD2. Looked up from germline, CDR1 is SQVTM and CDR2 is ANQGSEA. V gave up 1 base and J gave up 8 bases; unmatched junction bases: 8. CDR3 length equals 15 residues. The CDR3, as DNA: TGCAGCGTTGAAGGGGCTAGCGGGAGTGCACATGAGCAGTTCTTC. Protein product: CSVEGASGSAHEQFF.

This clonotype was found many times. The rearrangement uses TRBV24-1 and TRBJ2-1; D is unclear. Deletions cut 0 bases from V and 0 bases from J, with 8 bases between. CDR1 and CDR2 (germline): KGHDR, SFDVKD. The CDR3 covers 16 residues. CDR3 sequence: CATSDLVPGSYNEQFF. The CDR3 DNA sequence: TGTGCCACCAGTGATTTGGTCCCGGGCTCCTACAATGAGCAGTTCTTC.

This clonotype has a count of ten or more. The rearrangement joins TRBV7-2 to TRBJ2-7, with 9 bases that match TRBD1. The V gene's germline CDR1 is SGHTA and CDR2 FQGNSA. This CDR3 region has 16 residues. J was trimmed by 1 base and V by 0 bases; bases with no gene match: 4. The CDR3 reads CASSLASGTGSYEQYF. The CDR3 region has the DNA TGTGCCAGCAGCTTAGCTTCGGGGACAGGGTCCTACGAGCAGTACTTC.

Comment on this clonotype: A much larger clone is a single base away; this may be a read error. CDR3 coding DNA: TGCGCCGGCAGCCAAGAGGCAGGGGGTTCCTACGAGCAGTACTTC. It encodes CAGSQEAGGSYEQYF. V usage is TRBV4-1 and J usage is TRBJ2-7, with 7 bases aligning to TRBD1. This CDR3 has 15 amino acids. Germline lookup yields CDR1 MGHRA and CDR2 YSYEKL.

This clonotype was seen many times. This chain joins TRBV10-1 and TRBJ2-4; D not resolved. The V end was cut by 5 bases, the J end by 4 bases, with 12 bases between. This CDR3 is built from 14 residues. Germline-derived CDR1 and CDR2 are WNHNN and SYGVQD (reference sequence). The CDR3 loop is CASSPGRQKNIQYF. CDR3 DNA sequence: TGCGCCAGCAGTCCTGGACGCCAGAAAAACATTCAGTACTTC.

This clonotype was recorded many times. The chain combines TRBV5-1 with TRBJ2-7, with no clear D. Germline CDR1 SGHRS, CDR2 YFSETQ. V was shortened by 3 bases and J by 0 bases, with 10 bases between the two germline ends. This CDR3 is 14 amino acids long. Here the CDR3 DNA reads TGCGCCAGCAGCTCGTGGGGTGACTCCTACGAGCAGTACTTC. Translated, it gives CASSSWGDSYEQYF. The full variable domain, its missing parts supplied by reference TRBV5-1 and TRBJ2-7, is KAGVTQTPRYLIKTRGQQVTLSCSPISGHRSVSWYQQTPGQGLQFLFEYFSETQRNKGNFPGRFSGRQFSNSRSEMNVSTLELGDSALYLCASSSWGDSYEQYFGPGTRLTVT.

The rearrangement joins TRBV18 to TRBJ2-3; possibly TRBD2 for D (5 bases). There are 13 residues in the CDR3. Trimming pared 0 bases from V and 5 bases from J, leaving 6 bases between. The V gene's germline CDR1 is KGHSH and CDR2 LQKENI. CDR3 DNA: TGTGCCAGCTCACCACCAGGGAGAGATACGCAGTATTTT. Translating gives CASSPPGRDTQYF.

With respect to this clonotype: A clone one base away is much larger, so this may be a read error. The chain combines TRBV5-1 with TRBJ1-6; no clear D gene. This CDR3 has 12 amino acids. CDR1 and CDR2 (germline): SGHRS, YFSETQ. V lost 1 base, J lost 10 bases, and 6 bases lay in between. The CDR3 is CASSLPGSPLHF. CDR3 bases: TGCGCCAGCAGCTTGCCGGGCTCACCCCTCCACTTT.

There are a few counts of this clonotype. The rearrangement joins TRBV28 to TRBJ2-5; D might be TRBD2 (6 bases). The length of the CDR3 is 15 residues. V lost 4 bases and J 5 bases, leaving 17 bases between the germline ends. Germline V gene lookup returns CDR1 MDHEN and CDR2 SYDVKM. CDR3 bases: TGTGCCAGCAGTTCCCCGGGGGAGAAGCGGGAGACCCAGTACTTC. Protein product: CASSSPGEKRETQYF.

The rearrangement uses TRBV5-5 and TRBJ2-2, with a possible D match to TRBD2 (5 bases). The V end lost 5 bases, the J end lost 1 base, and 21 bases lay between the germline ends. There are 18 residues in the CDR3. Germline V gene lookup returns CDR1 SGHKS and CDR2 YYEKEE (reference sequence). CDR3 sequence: CASSLPPGVGMNTGELFF. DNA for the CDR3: TGTGCCAGCAGTCTTCCCCCGGGCGTCGGGATGAACACCGGGGAGCTGTTTTTT.

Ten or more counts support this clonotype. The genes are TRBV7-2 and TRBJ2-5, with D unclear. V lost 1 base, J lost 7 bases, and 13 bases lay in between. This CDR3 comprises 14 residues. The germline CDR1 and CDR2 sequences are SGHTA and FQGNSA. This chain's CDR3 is CASSLGPSSGTQYF. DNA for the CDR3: TGTGCCAGCAGCTTAGGGCCCTCGTCGGGGACCCAGTACTTC.

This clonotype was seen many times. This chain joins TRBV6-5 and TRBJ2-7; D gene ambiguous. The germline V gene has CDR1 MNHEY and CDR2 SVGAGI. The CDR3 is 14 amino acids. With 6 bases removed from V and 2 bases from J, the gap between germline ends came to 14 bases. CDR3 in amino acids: CASSPSGFTYEQYF. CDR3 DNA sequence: TGTGCCAGCAGCCCCTCAGGTTTCACCTACGAGCAGTACTTC.

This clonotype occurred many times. The CDR3 spells CAISGRKTYNSPLHF. As DNA, the CDR3 is TGTGCCATCAGTGGCCGGAAAACCTATAATTCACCCCTCCACTTT. This chain links TRBV10-3 with TRBJ1-6; D is uncertain. Trimming stripped 4 bases from V and 2 bases from J, with 9 bases between. The germline CDR1 and CDR2 sequences are ENHRY and SYGVKD. This CDR3 contains 15 residues.

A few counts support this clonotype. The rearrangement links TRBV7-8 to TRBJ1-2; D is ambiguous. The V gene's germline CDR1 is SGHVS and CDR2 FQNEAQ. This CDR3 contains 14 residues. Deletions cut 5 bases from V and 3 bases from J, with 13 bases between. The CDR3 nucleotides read TGTGCCAGCAGCGATGGACTGAACGACTATGGCTACACCTTC. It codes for CASSDGLNDYGYTF. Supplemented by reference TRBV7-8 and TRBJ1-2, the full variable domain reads GAGVSQSPRYKVAKRGQDVALRCDPISGHVSLFWYQQALGQGPEFLTYFQNEAQLDKSGLPSDRFFAERPEGSVSTLKIQRTQQEDSAVYLCASSDGLNDYGYTFGSGTRLTVV.

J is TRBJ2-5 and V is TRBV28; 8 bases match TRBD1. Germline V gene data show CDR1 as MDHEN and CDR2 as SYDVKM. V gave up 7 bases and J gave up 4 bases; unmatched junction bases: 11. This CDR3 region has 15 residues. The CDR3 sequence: CASTQQGGGRETQYF. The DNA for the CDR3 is TGTGCCAGCACCCAACAGGGGGGCGGAAGAGAGACCCAGTACTTC.